One and the same sample provided the 22 T cell receptor beta chains below, sequenced in a study of control samples from healthy donors and cancer patients. Only in-frame clones appear in the TCRdb table, and some are missing; sequencing was by immunoSEQ multiplex PCR. Of 90,000 to 100,000 clones detected, over 60% appear once; the ten largest clones hold roughly 10%. Sequenced input: blood. These TCRs come from a woman in her 30s in good health.

This chain uses TRBV5-1 with TRBJ2-5; 9 bases match TRBD2. This CDR3 spans 16 amino acids. The germline gives CDR1 SGHRS, CDR2 YFSETQ. V lost 4 bases to trimming and J lost 5 bases; unmatched junction nucleotides: 12. This chain's CDR3 is CASSRSQAGGVETQYF. DNA for the CDR3: TGCGCCAGCAGCCGGTCACAAGCGGGGGGTGTTGAGACCCAGTACTTC.

This chain connects TRBV23-1 to TRBJ2-3, with 8 bases identical to TRBD2. TRBV23-1 is given ORF status, its function remaining uncertain. Losses at the gene ends were 2 bases for V and 2 bases for J; bases not matched to a gene: 15. This CDR3 is 19 amino acids long. CDR3: CASSQKVAGTFCFTDTQYF. The DNA for the CDR3 is TGCGCCAGCAGTCAAAAGGTAGCGGGGACATTCTGTTTCACAGATACGCAGTATTTT.

The chain employs TRBV12-3 or TRBV12-4 and TRBJ2-2, with a tentative D call TRBD1 (5 bases). This CDR3 contains 13 residues. Trimming removed 7 bases at V and 6 bases at J, with 12 bases between. The CDR3 DNA reads TGTGCCAGCACCCTCAGGGTCTCCGGGGAGCTGTTTTTT. Translated, it gives CASTLRVSGELFF.

The chain recombines TRBV9 with TRBJ2-1, with TRBD1 matching 7 bases. V lost 4 bases to trimming and J lost 5 bases; unmatched junction nucleotides: 6. Germline CDR1 and CDR2: SGDLS and YYNGEE. The length of the CDR3 is 14 residues. In nucleotides, the CDR3 is TGTGCCAGCAGCCCCCGACAGGGAAACAATGAGCAGTTCTTC. This codes for CASSPRQGNNEQFF.

The genes are TRBV7-8 and TRBJ2-7; D unclear. The CDR3 is made up of 16 amino acids. Germline loops: CDR1 SGHVS, CDR2 FQNEAQ. Trimming took off 7 bases at V and 5 bases at J, with 24 bases between the two ends. The CDR3 is CASTHLRSSGSHEQYF. The DNA for the CDR3 is TGTGCCAGCACCCACCTGCGTTCGTCCGGGTCCCACGAGCAGTACTTC.

The rearrangement uses TRBV6-1 and TRBJ1-5; TRBD1 matches at 7 bases. Germline V gene lookup returns CDR1 MNHNS and CDR2 SASEGT. Losses at the gene ends were 4 bases for V and 0 bases for J; bases not matched to a gene: 6. This CDR3 is built from 16 residues. CDR3 residues: CASSGGTVNSNQPQHF. CDR3 DNA: TGTGCCAGCAGTGGTGGGACAGTGAATAGCAATCAGCCCCAGCATTTT.

The chain employs TRBV7-8 and TRBJ2-3; 13 nucleotides agree with TRBD2. V lost 5 bases and J lost 5; bases outside the gene matches: 7. This CDR3 is built from 16 residues. Germline V gene lookup returns CDR1 SGHVS and CDR2 FQNEAQ. CDR3 residues: CASSAGLAGVIDTQYF. CDR3 DNA sequence: TGTGCCAGCAGCGCCGGACTAGCGGGGGTGATAGATACGCAGTATTTT.

The chain joins TRBV19 to TRBJ2-5; 8 positions match TRBD1. The germline CDR1 and CDR2 sequences are LNHDA and SQIVND (reference sequence). Losses at the gene ends were 7 bases for V and 5 bases for J; bases not matched to a gene: 6. This CDR3 is 13 amino acids long. CDR3 DNA sequence: TGTGCCAGTAACAGGGGGACCGTGGAGACCCAGTACTTC. Amino acid sequence: CASNRGTVETQYF.

The V gene is TRBV5-1, the J gene TRBJ1-2; perhaps TRBD1 as D (5 bases). CDR3 length equals 14 residues. Trimming took 4 bases from V and 3 from J, leaving 13 bases between them. The germline CDR1 and CDR2 sequences are SGHRS and YFSETQ. The CDR3 protein is CASSPGDGYYGYTF. Written as DNA, the CDR3 is TGCGCCAGCAGCCCTGGGGACGGCTACTATGGCTACACCTTC.

The sample holds one count of this clone. This sequence joins TRBV5-1 and TRBJ1-2; maybe TRBD1 (6 bases). V was clipped by 4 bases and J by 4 bases, with 14 bases between them. The germline CDR1 and CDR2 sequences are SGHRS and YFSETQ. This CDR3 is 14 amino acids long. CDR3 in DNA: TGCGCCAGCAGCCCCGGAGACAGGTCCTATGGCTACACCTTC. This sequence encodes CASSPGDRSYGYTF.

The V and J genes are TRBV5-1 and TRBJ1-3; 9 bases are shared with TRBD1. J was trimmed by 0 bases and V by 4 bases; bases with no gene match: 5. CDR3 size: 16 residues. Germline CDR1 SGHRS, CDR2 YFSETQ. Written as DNA, the CDR3 is TGCGCCAGCAGCCTACAGGGGGCTAGCTCTGGAAACACCATATATTTT. Its translation: CASSLQGASSGNTIYF.

The chain carries TRBV4-2 and TRBJ2-3; D is unclear. V dropped 0 bases and J dropped 0 bases, with 7 bases sitting between them. Germline CDR1 is LGHNA and CDR2 is YNFKEQ. The CDR3 spans 15 residues. DNA for the CDR3: TGTGCCAGCAGCCAAGAGGATAGTAGCACAGATACGCAGTATTTT. Translation: CASSQEDSSTDTQYF.

This clone was counted between two and nine times. Additional DNA sequences in this sample encode the identical CDR3. This rearrangement joins TRBV5-6 to TRBJ1-1; the match to TRBD1 covers 7 bases. Trimming at V came to 4 bases and at J to 10 bases, leaving 4 bases not matched to a gene. Per germline, CDR1 SGHDT and CDR2 YYEEEE. The CDR3 is 11 residues long. CDR3: CASSLDRVAFF. The CDR3, as DNA: TGTGCCAGCAGCCTAGACAGGGTAGCTTTCTTT.

The chain links TRBV12-2 to TRBJ1-1. TRBV12-2 is given as a pseudogene. The CDR3 is 16 amino acids. The CDR3 loop is CASRLAARGRNTEAFF. The CDR3, as DNA: TGTGCAAGTCGCTTAGCGGCGAGGGGAAGGAACACTGAAGCTTTCTTT.

This rearrangement joins TRBV7-6 to TRBJ2-7; 9 bases map to TRBD1. Losses at the gene ends were 5 bases for V and 4 bases for J; bases not matched to a gene: 9. The CDR3 spans 15 residues. Germline V gives CDR1 SGHVS, CDR2 FNYEAQ. CDR3 coding DNA: TGTGCCAGCAGCCCCGGGACAGGGACAGTGTACGAGCAGTACTTC. As protein: CASSPGTGTVYEQYF.

This chain uses TRBV19 with TRBJ1-1, with a tentative D call TRBD1 (5 bases). The CDR3 loop spans 12 amino acids. In germline, CDR1 is LNHDA, CDR2 SQIVND (reference sequence). V dropped 8 bases and J dropped 10 bases, with 17 bases sitting between them. The CDR3 DNA reads TGTGCCAGTTCCCCAGAACGGGGGGGAGCTTTCTTT. It specifies CASSPERGGAFF.

This chain links TRBV9 with TRBJ1-2, with a weak D call TRBD1 (6 bases). CDR1 SGDLS and CDR2 YYNGEE come from the germline V gene. This CDR3 has 16 amino acids. The germline V and J ends were trimmed by 0 bases and 2 bases, with 14 bases remaining between them. CDR3 DNA sequence: TGTGCCAGCAGCGTAGGAGTCGGGACATCGAACTATGGCTACACCTTC. Amino acid sequence: CASSVGVGTSNYGYTF. The full variable domain, rest sourced from reference TRBV9 and TRBJ1-2, is DSGVTQTPKHLITATGQRVTLRCSPRSGDLSVYWYQQSLDQGLQFLIQYYNGEERAKGNILERFSAQQFPDLHSELNLSSLELGDSALYFCASSVGVGTSNYGYTFGSGTRLTVV.

The chain carries TRBV5-1 and TRBJ2-6, with 8 bases aligning to TRBD1. Losses at the gene ends were 5 bases for V and 2 bases for J; bases not matched to a gene: 6. The CDR3 has 16 amino acids. The germline V gene encodes CDR1 SGHRS and CDR2 YFSETQ. DNA of the CDR3: TGCGCCAGCAGACCGGACAGGGAGGCTGGGGCCAACGTCCTGACTTTC. It specifies CASRPDREAGANVLTF. Filled out from reference TRBV5-1 and TRBJ2-6, the complete variable domain reads KAGVTQTPRYLIKTRGQQVTLSCSPISGHRSVSWYQQTPGQGLQFLFEYFSETQRNKGNFPGRFSGRQFSNSRSEMNVSTLELGDSALYLCASRPDREAGANVLTFGAGSRLTVL.

This chain joins TRBV6-5 and TRBJ2-7; 7 nucleotides agree with TRBD1. This CDR3 has 14 amino acids. Germline loops: CDR1 MNHEY, CDR2 SVGAGI. The V and J ends lost 4 bases and 4 bases, in that order; junction bases with no gene match: 7. DNA of the CDR3: TGTGCCAGCAGTTCCTCAACAGGGGAATACGAGCAGTACTTC. Its protein product is CASSSSTGEYEQYF.

V usage is TRBV9 and J usage is TRBJ2-1; maybe TRBD2 (5 bases). V gave up 3 bases and J gave up 0 bases, with 13 bases separating them. The CDR3 totals 16 residues. Germline-derived CDR1 and CDR2 are SGDLS and YYNGEE. Here the CDR3 DNA reads TGTGCCAGCAGCGCCAGACTAACCATCTCCTACAATGAGCAGTTCTTC. Protein sequence: CASSARLTISYNEQFF. The entire variable domain, with the rest obtained from reference TRBV9 and TRBJ2-1, is as follows: DSGVTQTPKHLITATGQRVTLRCSPRSGDLSVYWYQQSLDQGLQFLIQYYNGEERAKGNILERFSAQQFPDLHSELNLSSLELGDSALYFCASSARLTISYNEQFFGPGTRLTVL.

The CDR3 coding sequence is TGTGCCAGCAGAGAAGGACAGGGCCACAATGAGCAGTTCTTC. It yields the protein CASREGQGHNEQFF. The rearrangement links TRBV7-8 to TRBJ2-1, with 8 bases aligning to TRBD1. Germline CDR1 and CDR2: SGHVS and FQNEAQ. This CDR3 contains 14 residues. J was trimmed by 5 bases and V by 6 bases; bases with no gene match: 6.

This chain connects TRBV24-1 to TRBJ2-3, with a weak D call TRBD1 (6 bases). The ends were cut back, 7 bases at V and 6 bases at J, with 19 bases in the middle. CDR3 length: 15 residues. Looked up from germline, CDR1 is KGHDR and CDR2 is SFDVKD. CDR3 bases: TGTGCCACCAGCGACCGGGACACCATGCTGGATACGCAGTATTTT. Translating gives CATSDRDTMLDTQYF.